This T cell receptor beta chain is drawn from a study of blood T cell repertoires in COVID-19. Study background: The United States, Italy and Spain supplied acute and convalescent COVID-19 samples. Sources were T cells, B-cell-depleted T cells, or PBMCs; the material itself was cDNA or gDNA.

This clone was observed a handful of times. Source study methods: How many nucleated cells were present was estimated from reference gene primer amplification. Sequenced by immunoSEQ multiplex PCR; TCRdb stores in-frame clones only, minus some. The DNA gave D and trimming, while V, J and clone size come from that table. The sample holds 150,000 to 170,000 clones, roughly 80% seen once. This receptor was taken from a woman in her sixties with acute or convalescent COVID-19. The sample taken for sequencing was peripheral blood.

CDR3 DNA: TGTGCCAGCAGACAGGGTTACGAGCAGTACTTC. As protein: CASRQGYEQYF. This rearrangement joins TRBV3-1 (or the pseudogene TRBV3-2) to TRBJ2-7; D perhaps matches TRBD1 (6 bases). The CDR3 has 11 residues. Germline CDR1 reads LGHDT; CDR2 reads YNNKEL (reference sequence). V gave up 6 bases and J gave up 4 bases, with 7 bases separating them.